These 29 T cell receptor beta chains came from one sample sequenced in a study of OX40 agonist ivuxolimab in advanced cancers. Method: immunoSEQ multiplex PCR; TCRdb's copy keeps in-frame clones and lacks some. The sample shows roughly 77,000 clones, about 84% of them seen only once. Specimen: CD4+ or CD8+ T cells sorted from blood, collected in a trial of the OX40 agonist ivuxolimab. Receptor source: an adult with an advanced solid tumor such as melanoma, head and neck, liver or kidney cancer.

The chain joins TRBV18 to TRBJ1-1, with D uncertain. CDR3 size: 13 residues. Between the trimmed V and J ends, which lost 2 bases and 1 base, there was a span of 5 bases. The V gene's germline CDR1 is KGHSH and CDR2 LQKENI. CDR3 in amino acids: CASSPGPNTEAFF. CDR3 nucleotide sequence: TGTGCCAGCTCACCAGGACCGAACACTGAAGCTTTCTTT.

This chain connects TRBV30 to TRBJ1-5; D is unclear. V gave up 0 bases and J gave up 1 base, with 16 bases separating them. Germline CDR1 reads GTSNPN; CDR2 reads SVGIG (reference sequence). This CDR3 contains 17 residues. The CDR3 region has the DNA TGTGCCTGGAGTGTAGGGTTCCGGGGTAGGAGCAATCAGCCCCAGCATTTT. Its protein product is CAWSVGFRGRSNQPQHF.

The chain links TRBV5-5 to TRBJ1-1, with 7 bases identical to TRBD1. This CDR3 is 13 amino acids long. The trim removed 2 bases at V and 11 bases at J, leaving 9 bases unmatched. Germline-derived CDR1 and CDR2 are SGHKS and YYEKEE (reference sequence). CDR3 amino acids: CASSLGTATWAFF. The DNA for the CDR3 is TGTGCCAGCAGCTTAGGGACAGCTACATGGGCTTTCTTT.

The chain employs TRBV19 and TRBJ1-1, with 7 bases fitting TRBD1. This CDR3 is 15 amino acids long. Trimming removed 1 base from V and 5 bases from J; junction bases left unmatched: 7. Germline CDR1 is LNHDA and CDR2 is SQIVND (reference sequence). Written as DNA, the CDR3 is TGTGCCAGTAGTATAGCTGGCAGGGGGTTAACTGAAGCTTTCTTT. It codes for CASSIAGRGLTEAFF.

The gene calls are TRBV9 and TRBJ2-3; 9 bases line up with TRBD2. Germline lookup yields CDR1 SGDLS and CDR2 YYNGEE. The CDR3 runs 14 residues. The V and J ends lost 3 bases and 5 bases, in that order; junction bases with no gene match: 4. The CDR3 coding sequence is TGTGCCAGCAGCGAAGCGGGAGGAAGAGATACGCAGTATTTT. Its translation: CASSEAGGRDTQYF.

This sequence joins TRBV7-2 and TRBJ2-6; perhaps TRBD1 as D (5 bases). CDR1 SGHTA and CDR2 FQGNSA come from the germline V gene. CDR3 size: 15 residues. Trimming stripped 1 base from V and 2 bases from J, with 6 bases between. The chain's CDR3 is CASSLEGAGANVLTF. The CDR3 nucleotides read TGTGCCAGCAGCTTAGAAGGGGCTGGGGCCAACGTCCTGACTTTC.

CDR3 sequence reads: CASVMGRNSNQPQHF. The CDR3, as DNA: TGTGCCAGCGTGATGGGACGGAATAGCAATCAGCCCCAGCATTTT. The chain combines TRBV2 with TRBJ1-5, with D possibly matching TRBD1 (5 bases). CDR3 length: 15 amino acids. Per germline, CDR1 SNHLY and CDR2 FYNNEI. V lost 8 bases to trimming and J lost 0 bases, with 14 bases between them.

The chain recombines TRBV2 with TRBJ2-7; D is unresolved. The CDR3 has 12 residues. The germline gives CDR1 SNHLY, CDR2 FYNNEI. V lost 7 bases and J lost 1, with 8 bases in between. CDR3 in amino acids: CASKVESYEQYF. CDR3 sequence (DNA): TGTGCCAGCAAAGTCGAATCCTACGAGCAGTACTTC.

This clone was seen just once. The chain has TRBV18 and TRBJ1-4; the match to TRBD1 covers 11 bases. This CDR3 has 15 residues. The V gene's germline CDR1 is KGHSH and CDR2 LQKENI. J lost 7 bases, V lost 6 bases, and 7 bases had no gene match. The DNA for the CDR3 is TGTGCCAGCTCGCGCCCCGGGACAGGGGGTGAAAAACTGTTTTTT. Protein product: CASSRPGTGGEKLFF.

The chain employs TRBV7-2 and TRBJ2-2, with 9 bases matching TRBD1. J lost 1 base, V lost 5 bases, and 2 bases had no gene match. Germline V lookup: CDR1 SGHTA, CDR2 FQGNSA. The CDR3 extends over 15 amino acids. The CDR3 DNA reads as TGTGCCAGCAGCCTGGGACAGGGGAACACCGGGGAGCTGTTTTTT. Residues: CASSLGQGNTGELFF. The entire variable domain, with the rest obtained from reference TRBV7-2 and TRBJ2-2, is as follows: GAGVSQSPSNKVTEKGKDVELRCDPISGHTALYWYRQSLGQGLEFLIYFQGNSAPDKSGLPSDRFSAERTGGSVSTLTIQRTQQEDSAVYLCASSLGQGNTGELFFGEGSRLTVL.

V usage is TRBV28 and J usage is TRBJ1-4; D is ambiguous. V was trimmed by 7 bases and J by 8 bases, leaving 20 bases between them. CDR1 and CDR2 from the germline V gene are MDHEN and SYDVKM. The CDR3 has 15 amino acids. Here the CDR3 DNA reads TGTGCCAGCACGACGGCCGGGGTGGAGCAAGAAAAACTGTTTTTT. As protein: CASTTAGVEQEKLFF.

The chain links TRBV13 to TRBJ1-5, with D uncertain. This CDR3 is built from 13 residues. Germline V CDR1 and CDR2: PRHDT, FYEKMQ (reference sequence). The V gene lost 0 bases and the J gene lost 7 bases, with 7 bases spanning the gap. DNA of the CDR3: TGTGCCAGCAGCTTAGGCCCCGGCCAGCCCCAGCATTTT. It yields the protein CASSLGPGQPQHF.

The rearrangement uses TRBV19 and TRBJ2-3; 8 bases align to TRBD1. Germline CDR1 LNHDA, CDR2 SQIVND (reference sequence). V shed 3 bases, J shed 5 bases, and the junction held 10 bases outside the gene matches. This CDR3 has 16 amino acids. CDR3 in amino acids: CASSIGRQGAVDTQYF. CDR3 coding DNA: TGTGCCAGTAGTATTGGGCGGCAGGGGGCCGTAGATACGCAGTATTTT. The entire variable domain, with the rest obtained from reference TRBV19 and TRBJ2-3, is as follows: DGGITQSPKYLFRKEGQNVTLSCEQNLNHDAMYWYRQDPGQGLRLIYYSQIVNDFQKGDIAEGYSVSREKKESFPLTVTSAQKNPTAFYLCASSIGRQGAVDTQYFGPGTRLTVL.

The chain joins TRBV28 to TRBJ1-5, with D unclear. V was cut by 5 bases and J by 2 bases, with 13 bases left in between. The CDR3 sequence is 15 residues long. Germline values: CDR1 MDHEN, CDR2 SYDVKM. This chain's CDR3 is CASSPRGSGNQPQHF. DNA of the CDR3: TGTGCCAGCAGTCCCCGTGGGTCTGGCAATCAGCCCCAGCATTTT.

This rearrangement joins TRBV19 to TRBJ2-6, with 10 bases matching TRBD1. The CDR3 consists of 16 residues. Trimming removed 5 bases from V and 1 base from J; junction bases left unmatched: 2. The germline gives CDR1 LNHDA, CDR2 SQIVND (reference sequence). The CDR3 is CASSRQGASGANVLTF. CDR3 in DNA: TGTGCCAGTAGTCGACAGGGGGCTTCTGGGGCCAACGTCCTGACTTTC.

This chain links TRBV6-1 with TRBJ1-2; D may be TRBD1 (5 bases). V was clipped by 5 bases and J by 4 bases, with 11 bases between them. Germline V CDR1 and CDR2: MNHNS, SASEGT. This CDR3 contains 13 residues. CDR3 protein: CASSPQEPYGYTF. DNA for the CDR3: TGTGCCAGCAGTCCACAGGAACCCTATGGCTACACCTTC.

The chain uses TRBV28 and TRBJ1-2, with D perhaps matching TRBD1 (5 bases). CDR1 is MDHEN, CDR2 SYDVKM, per germline. The CDR3 covers 14 residues. V lost 5 bases and J 3 bases, leaving 13 bases between the germline ends. This CDR3 reads CASSNPAGYYGYTF. CDR3 nucleotide sequence: TGTGCCAGCAGTAACCCAGCAGGGTACTATGGCTACACCTTC.

This sequence joins TRBV9 and TRBJ2-5; D remains ambiguous. The V gene lost 4 bases and the J gene lost 5 bases, with 15 bases spanning the gap. CDR3 length: 14 residues. Germline values: CDR1 SGDLS, CDR2 YYNGEE. This CDR3 is CASSKGWGKETQYF. The CDR3 DNA sequence: TGTGCCAGCAGCAAAGGGTGGGGTAAGGAGACCCAGTACTTC.

The count of this clone is one. This chain links TRBV7-2 with TRBJ2-3, with 10 bases identical to TRBD1. Trimming took 4 bases from V and 6 from J; bases not matched to a gene: 4. The germline V gene encodes CDR1 SGHTA and CDR2 FQGNSA. This CDR3 region has 14 residues. CDR3 in DNA: TGTGCCAGCAGCTCGACAGGGGGCGCGGATACGCAGTATTTT. Protein sequence: CASSSTGGADTQYF.

This clone occurred once. The chain recombines TRBV9 with TRBJ2-3; 7 bases line up with TRBD1. The V segment lost 0 bases and the J segment 6 bases; nucleotides outside the gene matches: 7. This CDR3 is 15 amino acids long. Germline V gene sequence: CDR1 SGDLS, CDR2 YYNGEE. The CDR3 nucleotides are TGTGCCAGCAGCGTAGCCCCGGGACAGTCGGATACGCAGTATTTT. Translating it yields CASSVAPGQSDTQYF.

The chain couples TRBV7-2 to TRBJ1-2; 8 positions agree with TRBD1. V lost 3 bases to trimming and J lost 2 bases; unmatched junction nucleotides: 11. The CDR3 loop spans 17 amino acids. The germline V gene encodes CDR1 SGHTA and CDR2 FQGNSA. The CDR3 here is CASSLESTGVPNYGYTF. CDR3 bases: TGTGCCAGCAGCTTGGAGTCGACAGGGGTTCCCAACTATGGCTACACCTTC.

This clone has just one count. The chain has TRBV7-8 and TRBJ2-5; no definite D call. The DNA end is a closer match to TRBJ2-7, so the J assignment may be wrong. Germline lookup yields CDR1 SGHVS and CDR2 FQNEAQ. The length of the CDR3 is 13 residues. The CDR3, as DNA: TGTGCCAGCAGCCTGGACGGTTCCTACGAGCAGTACTTC. It specifies CASSLDGSYEQYF.

The chain recombines TRBV11-1 with TRBJ2-5, with 9 bases fitting TRBD2. Germline assignment: CDR1 SGHAT and CDR2 FQDESV (reference sequence). Trimming cost V 4 bases and J 5 bases; bases outside gene matches: 8. The CDR3 runs to 15 residues. CDR3 nucleotide sequence: TGTGCCAGCAGCTCCGTAGCGGGAGCGTCCGAGACCCAGTACTTC. It yields the protein CASSSVAGASETQYF.

V and J are TRBV28 and TRBJ2-7, with 12 bases that match TRBD2. This CDR3 is built from 16 residues. Trimming took 2 bases from V and 0 from J; bases not matched to a gene: 2. The V gene's germline CDR1 is MDHEN and CDR2 SYDVKM. CDR3 sequence: CASSLGGLAGSYEQYF. CDR3 nucleotides: TGTGCCAGCAGTTTAGGGGGACTAGCGGGCTCCTACGAGCAGTACTTC. The whole variable domain, remainder taken from reference TRBV28 and TRBJ2-7, is DVKVTQSSRYLVKRTGEKVFLECVQDMDHENMFWYRQDPGLGLRLIYFSYDVKMKEKGDIPEGYSVSREKKERFSLILESASTNQTSMYLCASSLGGLAGSYEQYFGPGTRLTVT.

The CDR3 sequence: CASSMGQGKWSNQPQHF. In nucleotides, the CDR3 is TGCGCCAGCAGTATGGGACAGGGAAAATGGAGCAATCAGCCCCAGCATTTT. J is TRBJ1-5 and V is TRBV10-1; TRBD1 matches at 9 bases. V was clipped by 5 bases and J by 1 base; unmatched bases: 9. The CDR3 contains 17 residues. The V gene's germline CDR1 is WNHNN and CDR2 SYGVQD (reference sequence).

The chain links TRBV5-1 to TRBJ2-3; 10 nucleotides agree with TRBD2. With 3 bases clipped from V and 10 bases from J, the junction kept 17 bases outside the gene matches. CDR1 SGHRS and CDR2 YFSETQ come from the germline V gene. CDR3 size: 17 residues. The CDR3 loop is CASSYETIAGGRVAQYF. CDR3 nucleotide sequence: TGCGCCAGCAGCTACGAAACCATAGCGGGGGGCCGGGTTGCGCAGTATTTT. Full variable domain (rest looked up from reference TRBV5-1 and TRBJ2-3): KAGVTQTPRYLIKTRGQQVTLSCSPISGHRSVSWYQQTPGQGLQFLFEYFSETQRNKGNFPGRFSGRQFSNSRSEMNVSTLELGDSALYLCASSYETIAGGRVAQYFGPGTRLTVL.

This clone was counted between two and nine times. The chain uses TRBV5-1 and TRBJ1-1, with TRBD1 identical over 9 bases. Trimming at V came to 7 bases and at J to 4 bases, leaving 17 bases not matched to a gene. Germline V CDR1 and CDR2: SGHRS, YFSETQ. The length of the CDR3 is 17 residues. DNA of the CDR3: TGCGCCAGCGAACGAACTTTCACAGGACAGGGGTCCACTGAAGCTTTCTTT. Residues: CASERTFTGQGSTEAFF. The full variable domain, its missing parts supplied by reference TRBV5-1 and TRBJ1-1, is KAGVTQTPRYLIKTRGQQVTLSCSPISGHRSVSWYQQTPGQGLQFLFEYFSETQRNKGNFPGRFSGRQFSNSRSEMNVSTLELGDSALYLCASERTFTGQGSTEAFFGQGTRLTVV.

V and J are TRBV5-4 and TRBJ2-3; D possibly matches TRBD1 or TRBD2 (5 bases each). In germline, CDR1 is SGHNT, CDR2 YYREEE (reference sequence). This CDR3 comprises 14 residues. The germline V and J ends were trimmed by 3 bases and 2 bases, with 10 bases remaining between them. CDR3: CASSSTGTTDTQYF. The DNA for the CDR3 is TGTGCCAGCAGCTCTACCGGGACCACAGATACGCAGTATTTT. Full variable domain (rest looked up from reference TRBV5-4 and TRBJ2-3): ETGVTQSPTHLIKTRGQQVTLRCSSQSGHNTVSWYQQALGQGPQFIFQYYREEENGRGNFPPRFSGLQFPNYSSELNVNALELDDSALYLCASSSTGTTDTQYFGPGTRLTVL.

The chain is built from TRBV19 and TRBJ2-5; D is ambiguous. Trimming pared 1 base from V and 2 bases from J, leaving 11 bases between. There are 15 residues in the CDR3. CDR1 and CDR2 from the germline V gene are LNHDA and SQIVND (reference sequence). CDR3 nucleotides: TGTGCCAGTAGTATAGGGGGAACTACGCAAGAGACCCAGTACTTC. Residues: CASSIGGTTQETQYF.